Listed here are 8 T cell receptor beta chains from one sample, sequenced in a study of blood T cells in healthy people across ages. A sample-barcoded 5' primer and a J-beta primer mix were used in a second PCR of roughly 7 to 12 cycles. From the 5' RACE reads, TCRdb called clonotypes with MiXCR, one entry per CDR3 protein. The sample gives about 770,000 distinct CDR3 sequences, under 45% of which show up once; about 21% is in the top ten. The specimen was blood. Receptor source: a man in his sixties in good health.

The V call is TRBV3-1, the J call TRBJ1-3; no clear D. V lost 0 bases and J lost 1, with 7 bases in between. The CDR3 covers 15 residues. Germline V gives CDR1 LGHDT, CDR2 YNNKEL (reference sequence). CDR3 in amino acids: CASSQDLLSGNTIYF. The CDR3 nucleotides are TGTGCCAGCAGCCAAGATCTCCTTTCTGGAAACACCATATATTTT.

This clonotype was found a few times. CDR3 sequence reads: CSARDPGQPKGGYTF. The CDR3, as DNA: TGCAGTGCTAGAGATCCGGGACAGCCGAAGGGTGGCTACACCTTC. J is TRBJ1-2 and V is TRBV20-1, with 7 bases matching TRBD1. V lost 0 bases and J lost 7; bases outside the gene matches: 11. Germline values: CDR1 DFQATT, CDR2 SNEGSKA (reference sequence). The CDR3 is 15 amino acids.

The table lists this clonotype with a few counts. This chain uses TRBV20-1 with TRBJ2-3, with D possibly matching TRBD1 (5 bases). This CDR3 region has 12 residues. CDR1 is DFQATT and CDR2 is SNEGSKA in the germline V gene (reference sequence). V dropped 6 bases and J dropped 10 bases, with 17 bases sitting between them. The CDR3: CSAGDSLSAQYF. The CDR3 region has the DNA TGCAGTGCGGGCGACAGCCTGTCGGCGCAGTATTTT.

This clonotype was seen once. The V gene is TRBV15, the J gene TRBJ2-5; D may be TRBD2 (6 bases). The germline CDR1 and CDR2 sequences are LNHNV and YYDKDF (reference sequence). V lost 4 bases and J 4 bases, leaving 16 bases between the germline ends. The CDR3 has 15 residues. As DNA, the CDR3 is TGTGCCACCAGCAACAGAGGGACTGTACCAGAGACCCAGTACTTC. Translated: CATSNRGTVPETQYF.

The CDR3 DNA reads as TGTGCCAGCAGCCAGCCAAAGATCGGGATCACGACCTTCCACAATGAGCAGTACTTC. It encodes CASSQPKIGITTFHNEQYF. The chain couples TRBV14 to TRBJ2-1; the D gene is possibly TRBD2 (5 bases). The DNA end is a closer match to TRBJ2-7, so the J assignment may be wrong. The CDR3 contains 19 residues. CDR1 and CDR2 from the germline V gene are SGHDN and FVKESK.

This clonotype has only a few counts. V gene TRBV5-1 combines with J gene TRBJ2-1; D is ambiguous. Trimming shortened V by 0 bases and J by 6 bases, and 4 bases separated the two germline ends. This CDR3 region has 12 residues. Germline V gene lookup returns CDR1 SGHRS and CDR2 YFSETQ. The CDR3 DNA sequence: TGCGCCAGCAGCTTGGAGAGCAATGAGCAGTTCTTC. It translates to CASSLESNEQFF.

CDR3 residues: CASSPQAGGGADTQYF. CDR3 nucleotide sequence: TGTGCCAGCAGCCCCCAAGCGGGGGGTGGGGCAGATACGCAGTATTTT. The rearrangement uses TRBV7-2 and TRBJ2-3, with 9 positions matching TRBD2. Looked up from germline, CDR1 is SGHTA and CDR2 is FQGNSA. V shed 5 bases, J shed 4 bases, and the junction held 10 bases outside the gene matches. The CDR3 spans 16 residues.

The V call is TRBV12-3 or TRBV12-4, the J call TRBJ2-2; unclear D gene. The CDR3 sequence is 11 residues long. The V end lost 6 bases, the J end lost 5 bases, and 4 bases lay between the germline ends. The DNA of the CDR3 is TGTGCCAGCAGCCGAACCGGGGAGCTGTTTTTT. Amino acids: CASSRTGELFF.